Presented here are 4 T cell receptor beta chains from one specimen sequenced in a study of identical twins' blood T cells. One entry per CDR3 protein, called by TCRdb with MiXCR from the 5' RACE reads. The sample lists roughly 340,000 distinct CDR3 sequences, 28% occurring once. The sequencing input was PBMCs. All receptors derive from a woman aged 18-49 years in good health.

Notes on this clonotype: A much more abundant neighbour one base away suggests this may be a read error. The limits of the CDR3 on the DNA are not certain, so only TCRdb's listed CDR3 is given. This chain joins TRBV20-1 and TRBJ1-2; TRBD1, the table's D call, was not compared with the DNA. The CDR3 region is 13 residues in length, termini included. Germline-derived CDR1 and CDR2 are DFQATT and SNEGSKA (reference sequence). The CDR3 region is CSPWTRRYHCYTF.

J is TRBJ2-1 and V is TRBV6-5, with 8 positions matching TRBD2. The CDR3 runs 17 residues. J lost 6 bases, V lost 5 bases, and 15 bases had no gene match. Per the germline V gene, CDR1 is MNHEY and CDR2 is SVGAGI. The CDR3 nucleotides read TGTGCCAGCAGTCCACTACCGGGACTAGGGATTTTCAATGAGCAGTTCTTC. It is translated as CASSPLPGLGIFNEQFF.

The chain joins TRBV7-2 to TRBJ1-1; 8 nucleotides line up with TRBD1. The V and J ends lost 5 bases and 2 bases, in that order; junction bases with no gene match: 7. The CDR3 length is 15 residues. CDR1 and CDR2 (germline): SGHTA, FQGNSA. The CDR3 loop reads CASSTRQGPNTEAFF. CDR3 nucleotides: TGTGCCAGCAGCACCCGACAGGGGCCCAACACTGAAGCTTTCTTT.

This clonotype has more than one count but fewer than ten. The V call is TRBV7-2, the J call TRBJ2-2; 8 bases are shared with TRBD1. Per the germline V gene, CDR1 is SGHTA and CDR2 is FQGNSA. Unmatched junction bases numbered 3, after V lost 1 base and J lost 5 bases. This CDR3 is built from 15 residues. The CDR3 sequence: CASSLGDRMTGELFF. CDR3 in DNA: TGTGCCAGCAGCTTAGGGGACAGGATGACCGGGGAGCTGTTTTTT.